Listed here are 29 T cell receptor beta chains from one sample, sequenced in a study of technical replicates of blood from a few donors. Libraries were prepared by immunoSEQ multiplex PCR; TCRdb keeps only in-frame clonotypes and omits some of them. The sample records tens of thousands of clones, roughly 94% being singletons. The sequenced sample consisted of T cells isolated from PBMCs. The receptors come from a human donor in good health.

This clone was detected only once. This chain connects TRBV15 to TRBJ2-7, with D unresolved. Germline V gives CDR1 LNHNV, CDR2 YYDKDF (reference sequence). The CDR3 contains 13 residues. Trimming removed 1 base from V and 3 bases from J, with 7 bases in between. In DNA, the CDR3 is TGTGCCACCAGCAGAGGTCAGAACTACGAGCAGTACTTC. It yields the protein CATSRGQNYEQYF.

This rearrangement joins TRBV7-9 to TRBJ2-1; 8 bases line up with TRBD2. Trimming cost V 5 bases and J 6 bases; bases outside gene matches: 9. The CDR3 covers 15 residues. Per the germline V gene, CDR1 is SEHNR and CDR2 is FQNEAQ (reference sequence). The CDR3 nucleotides are TGTGCCAGCAGCAAACCGGGACTAGAATCCAATGAGCAGTTCTTC. It codes for CASSKPGLESNEQFF. The whole variable domain, remainder taken from reference TRBV7-9 and TRBJ2-1, is DTGVSQNPRHKITKRGQNVTFRCDPISEHNRLYWYRQTLGQGPEFLTYFQNEAQLEKSRLLSDRFSAERPKGSFSTLEIQRTEQGDSAMYLCASSKPGLESNEQFFGPGTRLTVL.

This clone was seen only once. This chain connects TRBV15 to TRBJ2-5; the D gene is possibly TRBD2 (5 bases). The CDR3 is 16 amino acids. V dropped 0 bases and J dropped 2 bases, with 13 bases sitting between them. Per the germline V gene, CDR1 is LNHNV and CDR2 is YYDKDF (reference sequence). DNA for the CDR3: TGTGCCACCAGCAGAGATTTGGGAGCGCATCAAGAGACCCAGTACTTC. Amino acids: CATSRDLGAHQETQYF. Supplemented by reference TRBV15 and TRBJ2-5, the full variable domain reads DAMVIQNPRYQVTQFGKPVTLSCSQTLNHNVMYWYQQKSSQAPKLLFHYYDKDFNNEADTPDNFQSRRPNTSFCFLDIRSPGLGDTAMYLCATSRDLGAHQETQYFGPGTRLLVL.

This clone has just one count. The V call is TRBV6-5, the J call TRBJ2-2; 7 bases match TRBD2. The CDR3 is made up of 14 amino acids. CDR1 and CDR2 (germline): MNHEY, SVGAGI. Trimming took 2 bases from V and 3 from J; bases not matched to a gene: 0. The CDR3 region has the DNA TGTGCCAGCAGTTACAGCGGGGACACCGGGGAGCTGTTTTTT. Amino acid sequence: CASSYSGDTGELFF.

The chain links TRBV2 to TRBJ2-1, with 9 bases fitting TRBD1. Germline assignment: CDR1 SNHLY and CDR2 FYNNEI. The junction had 13 bases not matched to a gene; V was cut back by 10 bases and J by 6 bases. The CDR3 runs to 15 residues. The CDR3 here is CATAAPGQGRNEQFF. The CDR3 DNA reads as TGTGCCACCGCGGCCCCGGGACAGGGTCGCAATGAGCAGTTCTTC.

V and J are TRBV2 and TRBJ2-1; TRBD2 matches at 9 bases. Germline lookup yields CDR1 SNHLY and CDR2 FYNNEI. The CDR3 length is 15 residues. V shed 6 bases, J shed 9 bases, and the junction held 12 bases outside the gene matches. CDR3 amino acids: CASSPPTSGHSEQFF. Here the CDR3 DNA reads TGTGCCAGCAGCCCCCCGACTAGCGGCCACAGTGAGCAGTTCTTC. The whole variable domain, remainder taken from reference TRBV2 and TRBJ2-1, is EPEVTQTPSHQVTQMGQEVILRCVPISNHLYFYWYRQILGQKVEFLVSFYNNEISEKSEIFDDQFSVERPDGSNFTLKIRSTKLEDSAMYFCASSPPTSGHSEQFFGPGTRLTVL.

V is TRBV30 and J is TRBJ1-3, with D hard to call. Between the trimmed V and J ends, which lost 0 bases and 2 bases, there was a span of 11 bases. Germline V gene data show CDR1 as GTSNPN and CDR2 as SVGIG (reference sequence). The CDR3 spans 15 residues. The CDR3 DNA reads as TGTGCCTGGAGTGTAGGCAGGTTGACTGGAAACACCATATATTTT. Its translation is CAWSVGRLTGNTIYF.

The CDR3 sequence: CASSLGTGISNQPQHF. The CDR3 DNA reads as TGTGCCAGCAGCTTAGGAACAGGTATTAGCAATCAGCCCCAGCATTTT. The chain joins TRBV7-2 to TRBJ1-5, with a tentative D call TRBD1 (5 bases). Between the trimmed V and J ends, which lost 1 base and 0 bases, there was a span of 10 bases. This CDR3 is 16 amino acids long. Per germline, CDR1 SGHTA and CDR2 FQGNSA.

The chain links TRBV18 to TRBJ1-2; D perhaps matches TRBD1 (5 bases). The germline V gene has CDR1 KGHSH and CDR2 LQKENI. The CDR3 runs to 16 residues. V lost 2 bases and J 0 bases, leaving 13 bases between the germline ends. CDR3 DNA: TGTGCCAGCTCACCAAACCAGGGCTTAGCTAACTATGGCTACACCTTC. Its translation is CASSPNQGLANYGYTF.

This clone was seen a few times. The chain employs TRBV2 and TRBJ1-2; D is unresolved. From germline, CDR1 is SNHLY and CDR2 FYNNEI. This CDR3 spans 9 amino acids. The germline V and J ends were trimmed by 8 bases and 8 bases, with 6 bases remaining between them. The CDR3: CASSSGYTF. As DNA, the CDR3 is TGTGCCAGCTCTAGCGGCTACACCTTC.

J is TRBJ2-7 and V is TRBV27; TRBD2 matches at 9 bases. The CDR3 consists of 14 residues. Germline V CDR1 and CDR2: MNHEY, SMNVEV (reference sequence). The trim removed 6 bases at V and 3 bases at J, leaving 6 bases unmatched. In nucleotides, the CDR3 is TGTGCCAGCAGGGTAATTAGCGGGGGCTACGAGCAGTACTTC. This sequence encodes CASRVISGGYEQYF.

The V gene is TRBV11-2, the J gene TRBJ1-1; the D is unclear. The CDR3 spans 11 residues. V lost 1 base and J 11 bases, leaving 8 bases between the germline ends. Germline V gene sequence: CDR1 SGHAT, CDR2 FQNNGV. The CDR3 bases are TGTGCCAGCAGCTTAGGGGGAGAGGCTTTCTTT. Amino acid sequence: CASSLGGEAFF. Using reference TRBV11-2 and TRBJ1-1 for the parts outside the CDR3, the full variable domain is EAGVAQSPRYKIIEKRQSVAFWCNPISGHATLYWYQQILGQGPKLLIQFQNNGVVDDSQLPKDRFSAERLKGVDSTLKIQPAKLEDSAVYLCASSLGGEAFFGQGTRLTVV.

The rearrangement joins TRBV5-1 to TRBJ2-1; 10 bases line up with TRBD2. Germline loops: CDR1 SGHRS, CDR2 YFSETQ. Germline trimming cut 2 bases from V and 7 bases from J; bases unmatched to any gene: 9. The CDR3 totals 16 residues. The CDR3 nucleotides read TGCGCCAGCAGCTTACAAACTAGCGGGATAGGAAATGAGCAGTTCTTC. Its protein product is CASSLQTSGIGNEQFF.

In DNA, the CDR3 is TGTGCCAGCAGCTTAGGGGTAGAGCGGTTCATTTACGAGCAGTACTTC. Encoded protein: CASSLGVERFIYEQYF. The V and J genes are TRBV7-2 and TRBJ2-7; D perhaps matches TRBD2 (5 bases). The ends were cut back, 1 base at V and 4 bases at J, with 17 bases in the middle. CDR1 is SGHTA and CDR2 is FQGNSA in the germline V gene. The CDR3 has 16 amino acids.

This clone was counted once. CDR3 protein: CASSVVPSGGYNEQFF. The CDR3 nucleotides read TGTGCCAGCAGCGTAGTACCTAGCGGGGGCTACAATGAGCAGTTCTTC. The rearrangement joins TRBV9 to TRBJ2-1; 10 nucleotides align to TRBD2. The CDR3 has 16 amino acids. Trimming removed 0 bases from V and 3 bases from J; junction bases left unmatched: 3. Germline-derived CDR1 and CDR2 are SGDLS and YYNGEE.

The chain has TRBV30 and TRBJ2-7; no reliable D call. This CDR3 comprises 14 residues. The V and J ends lost 3 bases and 2 bases respectively, with 14 bases between them. Germline V gives CDR1 GTSNPN, CDR2 SVGIG (reference sequence). The CDR3 region has the DNA TGTGCCTGGAGAATCGTGGGCGCCCCCTACGAGCAGTACTTC. This gives the protein CAWRIVGAPYEQYF. The full variable domain, with the rest looked up from reference TRBV30 and TRBJ2-7, is SQTIHQWPATLVQPVGSPLSLECTVEGTSNPNLYWYRQAAGRGLQLLFYSVGIGQISSEVPQNLSASRPQDRQFILSSKKLLLSDSGFYLCAWRIVGAPYEQYFGPGTRLTVT.

The rearrangement uses TRBV11-2 and TRBJ1-1, with D possibly TRBD1 on 6 matching bases. V was clipped by 3 bases and J by 11 bases, with 16 bases between them. From germline, CDR1 is SGHAT and CDR2 FQNNGV. This CDR3 comprises 13 residues. The CDR3 loop reads CASSFNRQVRAFF. The CDR3 DNA is TGTGCCAGCAGCTTTAATCGACAGGTTAGGGCTTTCTTT.

This rearrangement joins TRBV5-8 to TRBJ1-2, with a possible D match to TRBD1 (5 bases). Germline V gene lookup returns CDR1 SGHTS and CDR2 YDEGEE. The CDR3 has 13 amino acids. With 0 bases removed from V and 4 bases from J, the gap between germline ends came to 7 bases. CDR3 DNA: TGTGCCAGCAGCTTGGGGGGCCTCTATGGCTACACCTTC. Its translation: CASSLGGLYGYTF.

The J gene is TRBJ1-1, the V gene TRBV6-1; no reliable D call. Trimming pared 7 bases from V and 10 bases from J, leaving 19 bases between. The CDR3 covers 13 residues. CDR1 and CDR2 from the germline V gene are MNHNS and SASEGT. CDR3 in amino acids: CASKEVLSTGAFF. CDR3 bases: TGTGCCAGCAAGGAGGTCTTAAGTACCGGAGCTTTCTTT.

This chain joins TRBV7-6 and TRBJ1-2; weak D call: TRBD1 (6 bases). This CDR3 region has 14 residues. V was trimmed by 3 bases and J by 8 bases, leaving 16 bases between them. Germline CDR1 SGHVS, CDR2 FNYEAQ. The CDR3 region is CASSLDRDPVGYTF. For the CDR3, the DNA is TGTGCCAGCAGCTTGGACAGAGACCCGGTGGGCTACACCTTC.

This clone appeared once. This chain connects TRBV14 to TRBJ2-3; D is ambiguous. Trimming took 0 bases from V and 2 from J, leaving 9 bases between them. The germline CDR1 and CDR2 sequences are SGHDN and FVKESK. The CDR3 has 15 amino acids. Written as DNA, the CDR3 is TGTGCCAGCAGCCAAGATTTCAGTGACACAGATACGCAGTATTTT. It is translated as CASSQDFSDTDTQYF.

The chain has TRBV27 and TRBJ1-2; tentatively, D is TRBD1 (6 bases). The CDR3 extends over 13 amino acids. Germline CDR1 and CDR2: MNHEY and SMNVEV (reference sequence). The ends were cut back, 8 bases at V and 6 bases at J, with 16 bases in the middle. In DNA form, the CDR3 reads TGTGCCAGCGCCCTGGGGGCAGGTGATGGCTACACCTTC. This gives the protein CASALGAGDGYTF.

This clone was seen only once. This chain uses TRBV30 with TRBJ1-2; tentative D call: TRBD1 (5 bases). Trimming removed 8 bases from V and 4 bases from J, with 11 bases in between. This CDR3 spans 11 amino acids. Germline CDR1 is GTSNPN and CDR2 is SVGIG (reference sequence). As DNA, the CDR3 is TGTGCCGGCGGGGGGTTCTATGGCTACACCTTC. This sequence encodes CAGGGFYGYTF.

The chain is built from TRBV29-1 and TRBJ2-7; 10 positions agree with TRBD1. The trim removed 4 bases at V and 8 bases at J, leaving 2 bases unmatched. CDR1 and CDR2 from the germline V gene are SQVTM and ANQGSEA. This CDR3 is 11 amino acids long. The CDR3 sequence: CSVGQGAKQYF. The CDR3 DNA follows: TGCAGCGTTGGACAGGGGGCAAAGCAGTACTTC.

The rearrangement links TRBV2 to TRBJ1-2; D gene ambiguous. V was shortened by 5 bases and J by 6 bases, with 10 bases between the two germline ends. This CDR3 comprises 12 residues. CDR1 and CDR2 (germline): SNHLY, FYNNEI. The CDR3 sequence: CASSIISNGYTF. CDR3 in DNA: TGTGCCAGCAGTATTATTAGCAATGGCTACACCTTC.

The V gene is TRBV28, the J gene TRBJ2-7, with TRBD1 matching over 9 bases. Germline V lookup: CDR1 MDHEN, CDR2 SYDVKM. CDR3 length: 16 residues. V shed 5 bases and J 7 bases; nucleotides not matched to a gene: 15. CDR3 DNA: TGTGCCAGCAGTGGACAACAGGGGGCGCCAGGTCTTGAGCAGTACTTC. Protein product: CASSGQQGAPGLEQYF.

V usage is TRBV28 and J usage is TRBJ1-4; a weak D match, TRBD1 (5 bases). Germline V lookup: CDR1 MDHEN, CDR2 SYDVKM. The length of the CDR3 is 13 residues. With 5 bases removed from V and 10 bases from J, the gap between germline ends came to 14 bases. Written as DNA, the CDR3 is TGTGCCAGCAGTAGGGTTCAGGGATTAAAACTGTTTTTT. It translates to CASSRVQGLKLFF.

The V and J genes are TRBV7-9 and TRBJ2-2; D is ambiguous. The CDR3 runs 15 residues. CDR1 and CDR2 from the germline V gene are SEHNR and FQNEAQ (reference sequence). Trimming shortened V by 4 bases and J by 0 bases, and 9 bases separated the two germline ends. CDR3 coding DNA: TGTGCCAGCAGCTCCCAGGCCTCGAACACCGGGGAGCTGTTTTTT. Encoded protein: CASSSQASNTGELFF.

The V gene is TRBV10-3, the J gene TRBJ2-3; D not resolved. CDR3 length: 14 amino acids. CDR1 ENHRY and CDR2 SYGVKD come from the germline V gene. Trimming removed 10 bases from V and 3 bases from J, with 17 bases in between. The CDR3 is CATETDSSTDTQYF. The CDR3 bases are TGTGCCACCGAGACCGATAGCAGTACAGATACGCAGTATTTT.